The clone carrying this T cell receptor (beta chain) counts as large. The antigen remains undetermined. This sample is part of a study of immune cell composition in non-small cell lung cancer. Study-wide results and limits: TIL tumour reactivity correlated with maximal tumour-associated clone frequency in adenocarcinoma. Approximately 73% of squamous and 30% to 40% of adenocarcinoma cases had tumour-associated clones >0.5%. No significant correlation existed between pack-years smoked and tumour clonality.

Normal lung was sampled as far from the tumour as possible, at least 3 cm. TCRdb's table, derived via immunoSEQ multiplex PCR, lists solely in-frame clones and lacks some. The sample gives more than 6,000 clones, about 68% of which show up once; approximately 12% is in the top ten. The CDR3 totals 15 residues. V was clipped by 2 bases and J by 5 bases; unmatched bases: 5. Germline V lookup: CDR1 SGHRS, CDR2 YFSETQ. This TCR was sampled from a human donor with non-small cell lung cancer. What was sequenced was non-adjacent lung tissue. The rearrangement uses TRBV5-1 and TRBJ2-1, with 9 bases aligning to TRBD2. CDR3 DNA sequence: TGCGCCAGCAGCTTAGGCGGGGGGGCCCACAATGAGCAGTTCTTC. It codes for CASSLGGGAHNEQFF.